This T cell receptor (beta chain) was recorded in a study of radiotherapy plus CTLA-4 blockade in lung cancer. At the level of the study: Disease control reached 30% to 35%, with objective responses in 15% to 20%.

Study-level findings and limits: Some TCR clones had been derived from tumors. These clones expanded in peripheral blood after radiotherapy plus ipilimumab.

This CDR3 has 15 amino acids. Unmatched junction bases numbered 14, after V lost 4 bases and J lost 8 bases. Germline V gene lookup returns CDR1 SGDLS and CDR2 YYNGEE. Remarks on this clone: Its antigen is unknown.

The method was immunoSEQ multiplex PCR; TCRdb's version includes in-frame clones alone and lacks a portion of them. The sample records under 65,000 clones, 75% to 85% being singletons. Focal radiation and CTLA-4 blockade (ipilimumab) were tested in chemo-refractory metastatic non-small-cell lung cancer patients. The gene calls are TRBV9 and TRBJ1-1, with 7 bases that match TRBD1. The sequencing here drew on peripheral blood, taken from a patient treated with radiotherapy plus ipilimumab. The source of this sequence is a human donor with non-small cell lung cancer who had a complete response to radiotherapy plus ipilimumab. The DNA of the CDR3 is TGTGCCAGCAGCTCAAGCGACAGGGTGGTAAGCGAAGCTTTCTTT. Translated, it gives CASSSSDRVVSEAFF.